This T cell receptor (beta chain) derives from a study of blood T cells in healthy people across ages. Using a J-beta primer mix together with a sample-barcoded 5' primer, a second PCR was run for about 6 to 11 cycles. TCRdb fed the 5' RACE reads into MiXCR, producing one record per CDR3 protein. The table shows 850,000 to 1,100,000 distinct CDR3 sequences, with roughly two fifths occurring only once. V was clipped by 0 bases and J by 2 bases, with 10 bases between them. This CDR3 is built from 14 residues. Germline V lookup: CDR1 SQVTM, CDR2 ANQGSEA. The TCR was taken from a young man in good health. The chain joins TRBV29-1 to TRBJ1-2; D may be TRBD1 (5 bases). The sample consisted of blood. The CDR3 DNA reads TGCAGCGTTGAAGAGGGGGGAATCAACTATGGCTACACCTTC. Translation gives CSVEEGGINYGYTF.